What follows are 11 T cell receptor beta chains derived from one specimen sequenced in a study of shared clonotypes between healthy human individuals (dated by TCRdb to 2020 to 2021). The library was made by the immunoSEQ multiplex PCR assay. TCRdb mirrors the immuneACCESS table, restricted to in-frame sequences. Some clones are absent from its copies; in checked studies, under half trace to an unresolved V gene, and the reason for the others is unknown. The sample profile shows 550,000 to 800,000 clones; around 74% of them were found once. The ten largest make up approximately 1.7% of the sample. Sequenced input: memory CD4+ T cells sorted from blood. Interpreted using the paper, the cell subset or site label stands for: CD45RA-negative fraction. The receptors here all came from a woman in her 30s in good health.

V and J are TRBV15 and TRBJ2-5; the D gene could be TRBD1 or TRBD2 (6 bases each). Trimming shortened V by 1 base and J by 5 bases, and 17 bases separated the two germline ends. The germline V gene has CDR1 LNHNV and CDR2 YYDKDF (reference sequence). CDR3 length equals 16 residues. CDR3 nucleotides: TGTGCCACCAGCAGAGGGGACGGGGGCAGAGGGGAGACCCAGTACTTC. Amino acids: CATSRGDGGRGETQYF.

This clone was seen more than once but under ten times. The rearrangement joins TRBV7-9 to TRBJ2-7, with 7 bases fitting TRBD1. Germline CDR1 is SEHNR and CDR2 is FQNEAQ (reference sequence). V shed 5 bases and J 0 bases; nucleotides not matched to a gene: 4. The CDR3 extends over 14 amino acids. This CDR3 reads CASSGGQSSYEQYF. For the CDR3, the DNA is TGTGCCAGCAGCGGGGGACAGAGCTCCTACGAGCAGTACTTC.

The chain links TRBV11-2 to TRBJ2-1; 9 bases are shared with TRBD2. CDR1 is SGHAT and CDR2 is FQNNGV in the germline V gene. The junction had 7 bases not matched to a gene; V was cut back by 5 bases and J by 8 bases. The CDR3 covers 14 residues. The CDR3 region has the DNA TGTGCCAGCAGCAAGGGACTAGCTGGGGATGAGCAGTTCTTC. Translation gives CASSKGLAGDEQFF.

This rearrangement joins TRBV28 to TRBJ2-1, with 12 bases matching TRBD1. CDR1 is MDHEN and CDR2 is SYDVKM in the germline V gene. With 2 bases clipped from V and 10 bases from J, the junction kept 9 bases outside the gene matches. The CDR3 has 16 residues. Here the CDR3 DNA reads TGTGCCAGCAGTTTAGCCGGGACAGGGGGCAAGCTGGAGCAGTTCTTC. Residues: CASSLAGTGGKLEQFF.

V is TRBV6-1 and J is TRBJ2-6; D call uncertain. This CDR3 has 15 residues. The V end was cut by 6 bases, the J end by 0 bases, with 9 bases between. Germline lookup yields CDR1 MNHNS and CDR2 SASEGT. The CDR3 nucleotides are TGTGCCAGCAGGAAACAAGGCTCTGGGGCCAACGTCCTGACTTTC. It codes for CASRKQGSGANVLTF.

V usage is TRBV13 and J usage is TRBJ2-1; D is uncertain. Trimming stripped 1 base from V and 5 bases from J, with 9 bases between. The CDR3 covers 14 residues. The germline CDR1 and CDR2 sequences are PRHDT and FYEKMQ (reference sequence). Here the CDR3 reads CASSLVFADNEQFF. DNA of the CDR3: TGTGCCAGCAGCTTAGTTTTTGCAGACAATGAGCAGTTCTTC.

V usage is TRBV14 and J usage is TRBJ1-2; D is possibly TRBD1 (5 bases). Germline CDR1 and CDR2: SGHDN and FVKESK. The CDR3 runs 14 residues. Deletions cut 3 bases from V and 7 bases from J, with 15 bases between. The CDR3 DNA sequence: TGTGCCAGCAGCCAGAGGACGGGGGAAGGTGGCTACACCTTC. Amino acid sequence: CASSQRTGEGGYTF.

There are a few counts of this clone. The CDR3 sequence is CASSPHTGGEIYEQYF. CDR3 coding DNA: TGTGCCAGCTCTCCGCATACAGGGGGCGAAATCTACGAGCAGTACTTC. V and J are TRBV18 and TRBJ2-7, with 9 nucleotides matching TRBD1. J was trimmed by 3 bases and V by 6 bases; bases with no gene match: 12. Germline CDR1 is KGHSH and CDR2 is LQKENI. This CDR3 comprises 16 residues.

CDR3 sequence reads: CASSLGQNNQPQHF. The CDR3, as DNA: TGTGCCAGCAGCTTAGGGCAGAACAATCAGCCCCAGCATTTT. The chain carries TRBV11-2 and TRBJ1-5; D is ambiguous. This CDR3 is built from 14 residues. CDR1 and CDR2 (germline): SGHAT, FQNNGV. V lost 1 base to trimming and J lost 3 bases, with 7 bases between them.

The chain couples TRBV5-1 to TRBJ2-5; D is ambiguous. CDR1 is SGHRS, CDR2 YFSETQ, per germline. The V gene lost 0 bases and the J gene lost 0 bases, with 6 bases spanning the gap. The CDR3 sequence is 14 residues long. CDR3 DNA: TGCGCCAGCAGCTTGGTAGTAAACCAAGAGACCCAGTACTTC. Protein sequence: CASSLVVNQETQYF.

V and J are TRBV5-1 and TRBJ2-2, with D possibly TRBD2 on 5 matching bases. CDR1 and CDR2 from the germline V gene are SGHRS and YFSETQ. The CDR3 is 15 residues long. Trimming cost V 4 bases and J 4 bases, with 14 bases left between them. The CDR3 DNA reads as TGCGCCAGCAGCAGGGCCCCCAGCGGCACCGGGGAGCTGTTTTTT. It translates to CASSRAPSGTGELFF.